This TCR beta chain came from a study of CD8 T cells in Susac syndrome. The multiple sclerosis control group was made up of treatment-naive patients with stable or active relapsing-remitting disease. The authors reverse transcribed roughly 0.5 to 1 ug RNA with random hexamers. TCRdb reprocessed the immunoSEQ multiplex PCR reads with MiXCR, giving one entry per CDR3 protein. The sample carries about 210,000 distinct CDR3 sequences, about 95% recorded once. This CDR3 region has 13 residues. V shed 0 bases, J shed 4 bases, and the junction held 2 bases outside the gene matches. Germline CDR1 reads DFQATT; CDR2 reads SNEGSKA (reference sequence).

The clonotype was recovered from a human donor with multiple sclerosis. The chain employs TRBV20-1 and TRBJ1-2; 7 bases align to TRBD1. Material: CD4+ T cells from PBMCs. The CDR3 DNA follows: TGCAGTGCTAGAGATTGGACAGGCTATGGCTACACCTTC. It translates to CSARDWTGYGYTF.